These 27 T cell receptor beta chains were sequenced from one sample in a study of T cells in Graves' hyperthyroidism and ophthalmopathy. Amplification yielded TCR beta CDR3 regions, with RNA transcripts as the source. The HTBI primer set drove a first-round RT-PCR of the TCR CDR3. TCRdb used MiXCR to reprocess the multiplex PCR reads, holding one entry per CDR3 protein. In the table there are hundreds of thousands of distinct CDR3 sequences, 30% to 40% of which are singletons. The specimen was blood. The receptors come from a woman between 40 and 50 years old with Graves' hyperthyroidism.

This clonotype has a count of ten or more. V gene TRBV10-1 combines with J gene TRBJ2-7; possibly TRBD1 for D (6 bases). Germline V lookup: CDR1 WNHNN, CDR2 SYGVQD (reference sequence). The CDR3 sequence is 15 residues long. Trimming took off 6 bases at V and 3 bases at J, with 18 bases between the two ends. CDR3 sequence (DNA): TGCGCCAGCAGCGTGGCCAAGGGGGTCGGCTACGAGCAGTACTTC. Translated: CASSVAKGVGYEQYF.

The CDR3 DNA reads as TGTGCCAGCAGCTTAAGGCGGAGGGACAATGAGCAGTTCTTC. It is translated as CASSLRRRDNEQFF. The chain joins TRBV7-9 to TRBJ2-1, with D perhaps TRBD2 (6 bases). V was clipped by 2 bases and J by 5 bases, with 10 bases between them. The CDR3 consists of 14 residues. Germline-derived CDR1 and CDR2 are SEHNR and FQNEAQ (reference sequence).

The V gene is TRBV18, the J gene TRBJ1-2; a possible D gene is TRBD1 (5 bases). V lost 4 bases and J lost 4, with 13 bases in between. Germline lookup yields CDR1 KGHSH and CDR2 LQKENI. The CDR3 spans 14 residues. The CDR3 bases are TGTGCCAGCTCACTACGGGGCTGGGGCTATGGCTACACCTTC. As protein: CASSLRGWGYGYTF.

Many counts were recorded for this clonotype. The chain links TRBV4-1 to TRBJ2-5, with D unclear. The CDR3 totals 17 residues. The V gene lost 1 base and the J gene lost 1 base, with 16 bases spanning the gap. The germline V gene encodes CDR1 MGHRA and CDR2 YSYEKL. The CDR3 region is CASSQAFGRVGQETQYF. Here the CDR3 DNA reads TGCGCCAGCAGCCAAGCATTTGGACGGGTGGGCCAAGAGACCCAGTACTTC.

V and J are TRBV6-4 and TRBJ1-1; D unclear. The germline V and J ends were trimmed by 8 bases and 5 bases, with 15 bases remaining between them. The CDR3 spans 13 residues. CDR1 and CDR2 from the germline V gene are MRHNA and SNTAGT. The CDR3 here is CASYKGGHTEAFF. Written as DNA, the CDR3 is TGTGCCAGCTATAAAGGAGGTCATACTGAAGCTTTCTTT.

The chain joins TRBV5-4 to TRBJ2-7; D perhaps matches TRBD1 (6 bases). Germline V gene sequence: CDR1 SGHNT, CDR2 YYREEE (reference sequence). The CDR3 length is 15 residues. The germline V and J ends were trimmed by 4 bases and 3 bases, with 17 bases remaining between them. The chain's CDR3 is CASSPSGATRYEQYF. CDR3 coding DNA: TGTGCCAGCAGCCCATCAGGGGCAACTCGCTACGAGCAGTACTTC.

The rearrangement joins TRBV2 to TRBJ2-5; TRBD2 is a possible D gene (6 bases). The V end lost 4 bases, the J end lost 5 bases, and 17 bases lay between the germline ends. The germline gives CDR1 SNHLY, CDR2 FYNNEI. The CDR3 contains 15 residues. In DNA form, the CDR3 reads TGTGCCAGCAGTGTCAACGGGGGTCCGCGGGAGACCCAGTACTTC. Translation gives CASSVNGGPRETQYF.

In this sample, this clonotype turned up a few times. The junction departs from the called germline gene at one end, perhaps through a read error. The genes are TRBV10-3 and TRBJ1-5; D is undetermined. CDR1 and CDR2 (germline): ENHRY, SYGVKD. The length of the CDR3 is 15 residues. The CDR3 DNA reads TGTGCCAGCAGTTTCGACGCGGGGTCAAACCAGCCCCAGCATTTT. Amino acid sequence: CASSFDAGSNQPQHF.

The table lists this clonotype with a few counts. This chain connects TRBV19 to TRBJ1-1, with 10 bases matching TRBD1. Germline CDR1 is LNHDA and CDR2 is SQIVND (reference sequence). This CDR3 contains 18 residues. V gave up 5 bases and J gave up 0 bases; unmatched junction bases: 12. CDR3 coding DNA: TGTGCCAGTAGTCCGAGGACAGGGGGAGTGGACATGAACACTGAAGCTTTCTTT. The encoded protein is CASSPRTGGVDMNTEAFF.

In DNA, the CDR3 is TGTGCCAGCAGTCCCGGGACAGGGGGTTTAGTGGAGACCCAGTACTTC. Translation: CASSPGTGGLVETQYF. V is TRBV28 and J is TRBJ2-5, with TRBD1 matching over 11 bases. J lost 5 bases, V lost 5 bases, and 10 bases had no gene match. The germline gives CDR1 MDHEN, CDR2 SYDVKM. The CDR3 runs 16 residues.

This clonotype was seen at least ten times. The chain recombines TRBV6-5 with TRBJ2-5, with D perhaps TRBD1 (6 bases). The CDR3 extends over 13 amino acids. Germline CDR1 is MNHEY and CDR2 is SVGAGI. V lost 8 bases and J lost 3, with 13 bases in between. The CDR3 protein is CASGRAGEETQYF. The CDR3 nucleotides are TGTGCCAGCGGTCGGGCAGGGGAAGAGACCCAGTACTTC.

This chain uses TRBV7-4 with TRBJ2-7; D is uncertain. CDR3 length equals 11 residues. V was cut by 4 bases and J by 6 bases, with 7 bases left in between. Germline assignment: CDR1 SGHVT and CDR2 SQSDAQ. The CDR3 region is CASSSELEQYF. For the CDR3, the DNA is TGTGCCAGCAGCTCAGAACTCGAGCAGTACTTC.

Many counts were recorded for this clonotype. The V gene is TRBV5-6, the J gene TRBJ1-3; no clear D. The ends were cut back, 1 base at V and 7 bases at J, with 6 bases in the middle. Germline values: CDR1 SGHDT, CDR2 YYEEEE. CDR3 length: 12 residues. The CDR3 loop reads CASSLQYNTIYF. The CDR3 DNA reads TGTGCCAGCAGCTTGCAGTACAACACCATATATTTT. Supplemented by reference TRBV5-6 and TRBJ1-3, the full variable domain reads DAGVTQSPTHLIKTRGQQVTLRCSPKSGHDTVSWYQQALGQGPQFIFQYYEEEERQRGNFPDRFSGHQFPNYSSELNVNALLLGDSALYLCASSLQYNTIYFGEGSWLTVV.

This clonotype came up a few times. The J gene is TRBJ1-1, the V gene TRBV20-1; D uncertain. Germline V gene lookup returns CDR1 DFQATT and CDR2 SNEGSKA (reference sequence). This CDR3 contains 15 residues. V was cut by 4 bases and J by 0 bases, with 15 bases left in between. CDR3 in DNA: TGCAGTGCTATTCCCGGGAATTCCATGAACACTGAAGCTTTCTTT. This codes for CSAIPGNSMNTEAFF.

The rearrangement links TRBV4-3 to TRBJ1-2, with 7 bases matching TRBD1. This CDR3 has 16 residues. Trimming cost V 3 bases and J 4 bases; bases outside gene matches: 11. Per the germline V gene, CDR1 is LGHNA and CDR2 is YSLEER. CDR3 in DNA: TGCGCCAGCAGCCAGTTGGGACAGTCAGCCTTCTATGGCTACACCTTC. It specifies CASSQLGQSAFYGYTF.

The rearrangement links TRBV10-3 to TRBJ2-1; 8 bases match TRBD2. The closer fit of TRBJ2-7 to the DNA end suggests the J call may be wrong. This CDR3 has 15 amino acids. Germline-derived CDR1 and CDR2 are ENHRY and SYGVKD. The CDR3 is CAISGGLAAYNEQYF. The CDR3 DNA follows: TGTGCCATCAGTGGAGGACTAGCCGCCTACAATGAGCAGTACTTC.

A few counts support this clonotype. The CDR3 is CASSLSHSNYGYTF. CDR3 sequence (DNA): TGTGCCAGCAGTTTATCCCACTCTAACTATGGCTACACCTTC. The chain combines TRBV28 with TRBJ1-2; D not certain. V was clipped by 1 base and J by 0 bases, with 6 bases between them. The CDR3 covers 14 residues. The germline gives CDR1 MDHEN, CDR2 SYDVKM.

This clonotype was seen repeatedly, ten times or more. For the CDR3, the DNA is TGTGCCAGCAGCTGGGGGACAGGGGGTCGAGAGACCCAGTACTTC. Its translation is CASSWGTGGRETQYF. This chain uses TRBV7-9 with TRBJ2-5; 11 nucleotides agree with TRBD1. Germline V CDR1 and CDR2: SEHNR, FQNEAQ (reference sequence). The CDR3 is 15 residues long. After removal of 4 bases from V and 4 bases from J, the junction contained 5 bases not matched to a gene.

This clonotype was observed once. This may arise from a read error, as a much more abundant clone is one base away. CDR3 DNA: TGTGCCAGCAGTCAACAGGGGACGAACACTGAAGCTTTCTTT. Amino acids: CASSQQGTNTEAFF. The chain is built from TRBV14 and TRBJ1-1, with 7 bases that match TRBD1. Germline CDR1 SGHDN, CDR2 FVKESK. Trimming took 6 bases from V and 1 from J; bases not matched to a gene: 5. This CDR3 is built from 14 residues.

This clonotype was seen at least ten times. The chain is built from TRBV7-8 and TRBJ1-1; tentative D call: TRBD1 (6 bases). The V and J ends lost 1 base and 0 bases respectively, with 12 bases between them. CDR1 and CDR2 from the germline V gene are SGHVS and FQNEAQ. The CDR3 totals 16 residues. This CDR3 reads CASSLGGTGMNTEAFF. In nucleotides, the CDR3 is TGTGCCAGCAGCTTAGGAGGCACAGGGATGAACACTGAAGCTTTCTTT.

J is TRBJ2-7 and V is TRBV2, with TRBD1 identical over 8 bases. V shed 9 bases and J 3 bases; nucleotides not matched to a gene: 7. CDR3 length: 13 amino acids. CDR1 is SNHLY and CDR2 is FYNNEI in the germline V gene. The CDR3 loop is CASTAGTGYEQYF. For the CDR3, the DNA is TGTGCCAGTACAGCCGGGACAGGCTACGAGCAGTACTTC.

There are many counts of this clonotype. This chain links TRBV20-1 with TRBJ2-2; maybe TRBD2 (5 bases). With 4 bases removed from V and 4 bases from J, the gap between germline ends came to 13 bases. The CDR3 totals 14 residues. Per the germline V gene, CDR1 is DFQATT and CDR2 is SNEGSKA (reference sequence). CDR3 nucleotides: TGCAGTGCTACGGCGGGCCCGGGCACCGGGGAGCTGTTTTTT. It specifies CSATAGPGTGELFF.

The chain employs TRBV10-3 and TRBJ1-5, with 8 bases lining up with TRBD1. Trimming at V came to 10 bases and at J to 4 bases, leaving 12 bases not matched to a gene. CDR1 is ENHRY and CDR2 is SYGVKD in the germline V gene. The CDR3 spans 15 residues. The CDR3 reads CATKPKTGENQPQHF. CDR3 DNA sequence: TGTGCCACCAAACCGAAGACAGGGGAGAATCAGCCCCAGCATTTT.

The genes are TRBV25-1 and TRBJ1-2, with D unclear. Trimming stripped 5 bases from V and 4 bases from J, with 11 bases between. The V gene's germline CDR1 is MGHDK and CDR2 SYGVNS. The CDR3 runs 13 residues. CDR3 in DNA: TGTGCCAGCAGTTCGGACGCCTCCTATGGCTACACCTTC. Its protein is CASSSDASYGYTF.

Remarks on this clonotype: One base away lies a much larger clone, so this may be a sequencing read error. V gene TRBV7-2 combines with J gene TRBJ1-3, with 7 bases identical to TRBD1. The end of the DNA fits TRBJ2-2 better, so the J call may be wrong. The CDR3 runs to 15 residues. Germline V CDR1 and CDR2: SGHTA, FQGNSA. CDR3 residues: CASSCRQGNTGELFF. CDR3 sequence (DNA): TGTGCCAGCAGCTGCCGACAGGGCAACACCGGGGAGCTGTTTTTT.

The J gene is TRBJ1-1, the V gene TRBV27, with D tentatively TRBD1 (5 bases). The germline V gene has CDR1 MNHEY and CDR2 SMNVEV (reference sequence). This CDR3 has 12 residues. V shed 8 bases and J shed 0 bases, with 7 bases lying between them. The CDR3 sequence: CASVGVNTEAFF. The CDR3 region has the DNA TGTGCCAGCGTGGGGGTGAACACTGAAGCTTTCTTT.

In regard to this clonotype: At one of its ends the junction is not consistent with the germline gene, which may arise from a read error. V usage is TRBV18 and J usage is TRBJ1-2, with 9 bases that match TRBD1. The CDR3 spans 15 residues. Germline CDR1 KGHSH, CDR2 LQKENI. CDR3 bases: TGTGCCAGCTCGCCACAGGGGGCCGAATGGTATGGCTACACCTTC. The encoded protein is CASSPQGAEWYGYTF.